This T cell receptor beta chain was identified in a study of shared clonotypes between healthy human individuals. Naive-designated CD8 cells lacked CD45RO, were positively enriched for CCR7, and omitted terminally differentiated effector memory CD45RA+ cells. Profiled with immunoSEQ multiplex PCR; TCRdb holds only in-frame clones, not every one. This table holds more than 500,000 clones, about 95% found once. A note on this clone: Its target is unknown.

V shed 0 bases and J 5 bases; nucleotides not matched to a gene: 16. This CDR3 is built from 19 residues. Germline V gene data show CDR1 as LGHNA and CDR2 as YNFKEQ. Findings and caveats of the study: Generally, naive subsets (rather than memory subsets) showed larger estimated richness.

The TCR sequence derives from a woman aged 25 to 45 in good health. The V gene is TRBV4-2, the J gene TRBJ2-5, with 9 bases lining up with TRBD2. Material for sequencing was naive CD8+ T cells sorted from blood. The CDR3 sequence: CASSQDHRSVAGVSETQYF. As DNA, the CDR3 is TGTGCCAGCAGCCAAGATCACAGGTCTGTAGCGGGAGTTTCGGAGACCCAGTACTTC.